Below, 14 T cell receptor beta chains from the same sample are listed, as sequenced in a study of shared clonotypes between healthy human individuals. TCRdb's copy holds only in-frame clones and misses some; the assay was immunoSEQ multiplex PCR. Of 1,400,000 or so clones listed, approximately 98.5% were seen once; the top ten hold 0.3% to 0.45%. Material for sequencing was naive CD4+ T cells sorted from blood. The subset is: CD45RA+ positively selected. These receptors were taken from a man aged 30 to 45 in good health.

The rearrangement uses TRBV5-5 and TRBJ2-6; 7 bases map to TRBD1. With V trimmed by 4 bases and J by 4 bases, 8 bases remained unmatched. The CDR3 has 16 amino acids. The germline CDR1 and CDR2 sequences are SGHKS and YYEKEE (reference sequence). CDR3 protein: CASSQGQIAGANVLTF. The CDR3 DNA reads as TGTGCCAGCAGCCAGGGACAGATCGCCGGGGCCAACGTCCTGACTTTC.

The chain uses TRBV11-1 and TRBJ2-2; D remains unclear. The germline V and J ends were trimmed by 2 bases and 1 base, with 11 bases remaining between them. In germline, CDR1 is SGHAT, CDR2 FQDESV (reference sequence). The CDR3 has 16 amino acids. The CDR3 spells CASSLPGNKNTGELFF. For the CDR3, the DNA is TGTGCCAGCAGCTTACCAGGAAATAAGAACACCGGGGAGCTGTTTTTT.

The gene calls are TRBV7-9 and TRBJ2-1; 10 nucleotides agree with TRBD1. The germline V gene has CDR1 SEHNR and CDR2 FQNEAQ (reference sequence). With 0 bases clipped from V and 3 bases from J, the junction kept 2 bases outside the gene matches. CDR3 length: 16 residues. CDR3 protein: CASSLAGTGVYNEQFF. DNA of the CDR3: TGTGCCAGCAGCTTAGCGGGGACAGGGGTCTACAATGAGCAGTTCTTC.

The V call is TRBV4-2, the J call TRBJ2-5; 8 bases match TRBD2. The CDR3 runs to 16 residues. Per germline, CDR1 LGHNA and CDR2 YNFKEQ. V trimming: 0 bases; J trimming: 2 bases; junction bases outside the gene matches: 5. The CDR3 bases are TGTGCCAGCAGCCAAGATGGGACTAGAGTACAAGAGACCCAGTACTTC. Translation gives CASSQDGTRVQETQYF.

This chain links TRBV28 with TRBJ2-7; TRBD2 aligns across 7 bases. V trimming: 2 bases; J trimming: 3 bases; junction bases outside the gene matches: 7. Per germline, CDR1 MDHEN and CDR2 SYDVKM. This CDR3 contains 15 residues. The chain's CDR3 is CASSLITGRVYEQYF. CDR3 coding DNA: TGTGCCAGCAGTTTAATAACTGGGAGGGTCTACGAGCAGTACTTC.

V gene TRBV19 combines with J gene TRBJ2-3; possibly TRBD2 for D (6 bases). This CDR3 contains 14 residues. The V end was cut by 3 bases, the J end by 0 bases, with 7 bases between. The germline V gene encodes CDR1 LNHDA and CDR2 SQIVND (reference sequence). The chain's CDR3 is CASSMGGSTDTQYF. The CDR3 nucleotides are TGTGCCAGTAGTATGGGGGGAAGCACAGATACGCAGTATTTT.

This chain uses TRBV9 with TRBJ2-2; TRBD2 aligns across 7 bases. The length of the CDR3 is 15 residues. From germline, CDR1 is SGDLS and CDR2 YYNGEE. V lost 4 bases and J lost 6; bases outside the gene matches: 9. The CDR3 loop is CASSPRGGEAGELFF. DNA of the CDR3: TGTGCCAGCAGCCCCCGGGGAGGGGAAGCCGGGGAGCTGTTTTTT. The entire variable domain, with the rest obtained from reference TRBV9 and TRBJ2-2, is as follows: DSGVTQTPKHLITATGQRVTLRCSPRSGDLSVYWYQQSLDQGLQFLIQYYNGEERAKGNILERFSAQQFPDLHSELNLSSLELGDSALYFCASSPRGGEAGELFFGEGSRLTVL.

The rearrangement uses TRBV5-4 and TRBJ2-1, with no clear D. CDR1 SGHNT and CDR2 YYREEE come from the germline V gene (reference sequence). This CDR3 has 14 amino acids. V was pared by 5 bases and J by 2 bases, with 11 bases between. In DNA form, the CDR3 reads TGTGCCAGCAGAAGTATTGGGACCTACAATGAGCAGTTCTTC. Translating gives CASRSIGTYNEQFF.

This chain uses TRBV2 with TRBJ2-2; 8 bases agree with TRBD1. Germline V CDR1 and CDR2: SNHLY, FYNNEI. This CDR3 comprises 15 residues. V shed 6 bases and J 8 bases; nucleotides not matched to a gene: 11. In nucleotides, the CDR3 is TGTGCCAGCAGGTCCGGGACAGGCGCCGGTGGGGAGCTGTTTTTT. This sequence encodes CASRSGTGAGGELFF.

This chain connects TRBV10-3 to TRBJ1-5; 7 nucleotides line up with TRBD1. V lost 8 bases to trimming and J lost 3 bases; unmatched junction nucleotides: 4. CDR1 is ENHRY and CDR2 is SYGVKD in the germline V gene. This CDR3 region has 13 residues. The DNA for the CDR3 is TGTGCCATCCAGGGACAGTTCAATCAGCCCCAGCATTTT. Encoded protein: CAIQGQFNQPQHF.

Of note for this clone: One junction end disagrees with the germline gene, perhaps due to a read error. Other DNA variants within this sample encode the same CDR3. The chain joins TRBV7-7 to TRBJ2-1; TRBD2 matches 14 bases. The CDR3 is 15 residues long. CDR1 and CDR2 (germline): SSHAT, FNYEAQ (reference sequence). CDR3 amino acids: CASSSGTSGRNEQFF. CDR3 sequence (DNA): TGTGCTAGCAGCTCCGGGACTAGCGGGAGAAATGAGCAGTTCTTC.

The chain recombines TRBV14 with TRBJ1-1; D possibly corresponds to TRBD1 (6 bases). V shed 2 bases and J shed 7 bases, with 20 bases lying between them. The germline CDR1 and CDR2 sequences are SGHDN and FVKESK. There are 16 residues in the CDR3. Written as DNA, the CDR3 is TGTGCCAGCAGCCAACGACCCGAGGGGGTGGGCGTTGAAGCTTTCTTT. Its translation is CASSQRPEGVGVEAFF.

The chain has TRBV27 and TRBJ2-7; D uncertain. V lost 3 bases to trimming and J lost 0 bases, with 3 bases between them. In germline, CDR1 is MNHEY, CDR2 SMNVEV (reference sequence). The CDR3 extends over 12 amino acids. The CDR3 sequence: CASSFSSYEQYF. The CDR3 DNA follows: TGTGCCAGCAGTTTTAGCTCCTACGAGCAGTACTTC.

The chain joins TRBV5-5 to TRBJ2-5; D gene uncertain. The ends were cut back, 4 bases at V and 5 bases at J, with 15 bases in the middle. The CDR3 has 14 amino acids. Germline CDR1 SGHKS, CDR2 YYEKEE (reference sequence). This chain's CDR3 is CASSPGINRETQYF. CDR3 in DNA: TGTGCCAGCAGCCCCGGAATCAACCGGGAGACCCAGTACTTC.